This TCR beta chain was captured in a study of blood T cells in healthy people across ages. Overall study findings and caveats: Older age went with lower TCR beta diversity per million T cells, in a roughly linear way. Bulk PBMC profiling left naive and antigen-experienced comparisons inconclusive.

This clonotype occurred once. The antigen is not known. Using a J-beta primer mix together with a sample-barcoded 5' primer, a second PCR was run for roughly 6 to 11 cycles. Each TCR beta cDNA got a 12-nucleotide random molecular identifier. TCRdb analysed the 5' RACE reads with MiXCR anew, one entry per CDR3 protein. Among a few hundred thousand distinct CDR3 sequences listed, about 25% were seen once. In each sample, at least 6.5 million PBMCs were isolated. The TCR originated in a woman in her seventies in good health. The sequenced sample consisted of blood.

The CDR3: CASRPYRADTQYF. The CDR3 DNA reads as TGTGCCAGCAGACCTTATAGGGCAGATACGCAGTATTTT. The rearrangement links TRBV6-5 to TRBJ2-3, with D unclear. CDR1 MNHEY and CDR2 SVGAGI come from the germline V gene. The V and J ends lost 6 bases and 4 bases respectively, with 11 bases between them. The CDR3 covers 13 residues.